These 12 T cell receptor beta chains were all obtained from the same sample, sequenced in a study of prognosis after radiotherapy for stage I lung cancer. Two-round multiplex PCR on genomic DNA was the method by which TCR beta CDR3 was amplified. Gene-specific TRBV and TRBJ primers were used in PCR round one. One entry per CDR3 protein results from TCRdb running MiXCR on the multiplex PCR reads. The sample has 9,000 to 13,000 distinct CDR3 sequences, approximately 53% seen once. Sequenced here: PBMCs, sampled before or after stereotactic body radiation therapy (not recorded which). All receptors come from a donor of 50 years or more with non-small cell lung cancer.

This chain links TRBV6-1 with TRBJ1-2; D unclear. Germline loops: CDR1 MNHNS, CDR2 SASEGT. The CDR3 has 14 residues. V lost 6 bases and J 5 bases, leaving 16 bases between the germline ends. CDR3 in DNA: TGTGCCAGCAGCTTCCAGGTTGCCAATTATGGCTACACCTTC. This codes for CASSFQVANYGYTF.

Points on this clonotype: The CDR3 carries no conserved terminal phenylalanine or tryptophan, so it likely arises from a read error. This chain joins TRBV19 and TRBJ2-2; D uncertain. Germline CDR1 LNHDA, CDR2 SQIVND (reference sequence). The CDR3 is 14 residues long. V was trimmed by 4 bases and J by 7 bases, leaving 13 bases between them. This CDR3 reads CASSNKAWGGELFL. The CDR3 region has the DNA TGTGCCAGTAGTAATAAAGCATGGGGCGGGGAGCTGTTTCTT.

About this clonotype itself: It is likely a read error: a sequence one base away is far more abundant. The chain employs TRBV6-5 and TRBJ2-1; no clear D gene. Germline V lookup: CDR1 MNHEY, CDR2 SVGAGI. Between the trimmed V and J ends, which lost 10 bases and 6 bases, there was a span of 22 bases. This CDR3 spans 15 amino acids. The DNA for the CDR3 is TGTGCCATCTCAAGTCAGGTGGCGCAAATCAATGAGCAGTTCTTC. Amino acids: CAISSQVAQINEQFF.

A few counts support this clonotype. This likely reflects a read error, since a far larger clone is one base away. This chain joins TRBV12-3 or TRBV12-4 and TRBJ1-5; D is ambiguous. V was clipped by 4 bases and J by 5 bases, with 15 bases between them. CDR3 length equals 15 residues. CDR3 in amino acids: CASSYSRHMDQPQHF. CDR3 in DNA: TGTGCCAGCAGTTACTCGAGACATATGGATCAGCCCCAGCATTTT.

This chain connects TRBV20-1 to TRBJ1-2; D uncertain. V lost 5 bases, J lost 2 bases, and 9 bases lay in between. Per the germline V gene, CDR1 is DFQATT and CDR2 is SNEGSKA (reference sequence). This CDR3 comprises 12 residues. The CDR3 reads CSAAPQNYGYTF. The CDR3 DNA follows: TGCAGTGCTGCCCCACAAAACTATGGCTACACCTTC.

CDR3 coding DNA: TGTGCCAGCAGCTTTGCGGGTCGGACGCTAGATACGCAGTATTTT. Its protein product is CASSFAGRTLDTQYF. The chain has TRBV7-3 and TRBJ2-3, with a possible D match to TRBD2 (5 bases). Per germline, CDR1 SGHTA and CDR2 FQGTGA. Trimming removed 3 bases from V and 5 bases from J, with 15 bases in between. The length of the CDR3 is 15 residues.

Comments on this clonotype: A far larger clone is one nucleotide away, so this likely arose from a read error. V and J are TRBV6-8 and TRBJ1-6; D might be TRBD1 (5 bases). This CDR3 is 17 amino acids long. Trimming took off 5 bases at V and 12 bases at J, with 26 bases between the two ends. Germline-derived CDR1 and CDR2 are MNHGY and SAAAGT. For the CDR3, the DNA is TGTGCCAGCAGTGATAGGGGACGGACACCCACGGGAGTACCCCTCCACTTT. Its translation: CASSDRGRTPTGVPLHF.

This clonotype was counted many times. The chain employs TRBV27 and TRBJ2-5, with 14 bases fitting TRBD2. This CDR3 region has 16 residues. Losses at the gene ends were 7 bases for V and 1 base for J; bases not matched to a gene: 5. Germline V gene data show CDR1 as MNHEY and CDR2 as SMNVEV (reference sequence). CDR3 nucleotide sequence: TGTGCCAGCAAAGGACTAGCGGGGGGTATCCAAGAGACCCAGTACTTC. Translation gives CASKGLAGGIQETQYF.

This clonotype rates as medium-sized. J is TRBJ2-1 and V is TRBV28; 10 nucleotides line up with TRBD2. Germline CDR1 is MDHEN and CDR2 is SYDVKM. The CDR3 runs 16 residues. Trimming cost V 3 bases and J 4 bases; bases outside gene matches: 6. CDR3 amino acids: CASSFSSGRKYNEQFF. CDR3 sequence (DNA): TGTGCCAGCAGTTTTAGTAGCGGGAGGAAATACAATGAGCAGTTCTTC.

The CDR3 loop is CASQEGGAGQPQHF. The CDR3 DNA is TGTGCCAGCCAGGAGGGGGGGGCAGGTCAGCCCCAGCATTTT. The chain links TRBV6-1 to TRBJ1-5, with D maybe TRBD1 (6 bases). Per germline, CDR1 MNHNS and CDR2 SASEGT. The CDR3 consists of 14 residues. Trimming took off 8 bases at V and 6 bases at J, with 17 bases between the two ends.

This chain connects TRBV20-1 to TRBJ2-2; 11 nucleotides match TRBD2. This CDR3 has 15 residues. V gave up 2 bases and J gave up 1 base; unmatched junction bases: 0. Germline V CDR1 and CDR2: DFQATT, SNEGSKA (reference sequence). CDR3 loop: CSARTSGGNTGELFF. The CDR3 DNA is TGCAGTGCTAGAACTAGCGGGGGGAACACCGGGGAGCTGTTTTTT.

By sample share, this clonotype is medium-sized (0.01 to 0.1%). The chain recombines TRBV19 with TRBJ1-2; D is perhaps TRBD1 (6 bases). The CDR3 covers 13 residues. The V and J ends lost 9 bases and 6 bases respectively, with 17 bases between them. The V gene's germline CDR1 is LNHDA and CDR2 SQIVND (reference sequence). The CDR3 region is CASTSPYRDGYTF. The CDR3 nucleotides are TGTGCCAGCACTTCCCCGTACAGGGATGGCTACACCTTC.